This T cell receptor beta chain derives from a study of T cell responses to AZD1222 COVID-19 vaccine. The overall study: Second-dose intervals near 4 or 12 weeks were combined. General study results and limits: Repertoires were collected only later (after the peak T cell response had occurred). Breadth and depth of Spike-specific TCRs rose after two AZD1222 doses.

Some clones are missing from TCRdb's copy, which holds only in-frame ones; the method was immunoSEQ multiplex PCR. The sample records roughly 200,000 clones, about 86% being singletons. Comment on this clone: Its antigen is unidentified.

Between the trimmed V and J ends, which lost 5 bases and 2 bases, there was a span of 12 bases. Germline V gives CDR1 MDHEN, CDR2 SYDVKM. CDR3 length equals 14 residues. Sequenced material: peripheral blood, taken on day 0 of AZD1222 vaccination. The TCR comes from an adult in good health. V gene TRBV28 combines with J gene TRBJ1-1; maybe TRBD1 (6 bases). The CDR3 DNA sequence: TGTGCCAGCAGTCGTAGGACAGACAACACTGAAGCTTTCTTT. Protein product: CASSRRTDNTEAFF.